Each of the 27 T cell receptor beta chains below was sequenced from the same sample in a study of vaccination effects on CD4 cells after COVID-19. ViraFEST assay sequencing came after antigen-specific CD4+ T cells were expanded with viral peptide pools. Isolation of CD4+ T cells took place after about ten days of culture. Their antigens remain unidentified. Data came from immunoSEQ multiplex PCR; TCRdb stores just in-frame clones and leaves some out. The sample has about 22,000 clones; about 73% are singletons. The sample in question was CD4+ T cells from PBMCs cultured with HCoV-229E spike peptides, obtained before COVID-19 vaccination. The receptors shown here come from a human donor who received a COVID-19 vaccine.

V and J are TRBV5-1 and TRBJ2-3, with TRBD1 as a possible D gene (5 bases). The CDR3 sequence is 15 residues long. The germline V gene encodes CDR1 SGHRS and CDR2 YFSETQ. Trimming removed 3 bases at V and 3 bases at J, with 14 bases between. DNA for the CDR3: TGCGCCAGCAGCTCAGCATTTAGGGGAACAGATACGCAGTATTTT. This codes for CASSSAFRGTDTQYF.

The chain couples TRBV5-5 to TRBJ2-5; 9 bases are shared with TRBD2. V lost 3 bases to trimming and J lost 4 bases; unmatched junction nucleotides: 19. The germline CDR1 and CDR2 sequences are SGHKS and YYEKEE (reference sequence). The CDR3 sequence is 19 residues long. The CDR3 region has the DNA TGTGCCAGCAGCTGGGAGTCCGAGGGGCGGGAGGGCCTAGTAGAGACCCAGTACTTC. Protein sequence: CASSWESEGREGLVETQYF. The variable domain in full, with the rest retrieved from reference TRBV5-5 and TRBJ2-5, is DAGVTQSPTHLIKTRGQQVTLRCSPISGHKSVSWYQQVLGQGPQFIFQYYEKEERGRGNFPDRFSARQFPNYSSELNVNALLLGDSALYLCASSWESEGREGLVETQYFGPGTRLLVL.

The chain carries TRBV5-1 and TRBJ2-1; 8 nucleotides line up with TRBD2. This CDR3 region has 16 residues. J was trimmed by 8 bases and V by 0 bases; bases with no gene match: 10. CDR1 and CDR2 (germline): SGHRS, YFSETQ. Here the CDR3 DNA reads TGCGCCAGCAGCTTGGCTCCGGGGGGGGCTGGTCATGAGCAGTTCTTC. Translating gives CASSLAPGGAGHEQFF.

This rearrangement joins TRBV19 to TRBJ1-6; D unresolved. Trimming shortened V by 7 bases and J by 8 bases, and 18 bases separated the two germline ends. The length of the CDR3 is 15 residues. Germline V gives CDR1 LNHDA, CDR2 SQIVND (reference sequence). The chain's CDR3 is CASIRAGSRHSPLHF. The CDR3 DNA sequence: TGTGCCAGTATCCGAGCAGGTTCCAGGCATTCACCCCTCCACTTT.

The CDR3 DNA is TGTGCCAGCAGTGAACCACAGGTTGATACGCAGTATTTT. This sequence encodes CASSEPQVDTQYF. This sequence joins TRBV25-1 and TRBJ2-3; D perhaps matches TRBD1 (5 bases). Between the trimmed V and J ends, which lost 2 bases and 6 bases, there was a span of 9 bases. The V gene's germline CDR1 is MGHDK and CDR2 SYGVNS. This CDR3 has 13 amino acids.

This chain joins TRBV24-1 and TRBJ2-3; no definite D call. The CDR3 covers 13 residues. Germline V gene sequence: CDR1 KGHDR, CDR2 SFDVKD. The V gene lost 5 bases and the J gene lost 6 bases, with 11 bases spanning the gap. The CDR3 DNA reads TGTGCCACCAGTGGATCAGTCTCGGATACGCAGTATTTT. This translates into CATSGSVSDTQYF.

The chain recombines TRBV7-2 with TRBJ2-5; D ambiguous. V was shortened by 8 bases and J by 5 bases, with 15 bases between the two germline ends. Germline V gives CDR1 SGHTA, CDR2 FQGNSA. The CDR3 has 13 residues. The CDR3 DNA follows: TGTGCCAGCGCCCTGACTCTTGGGGAGACCCAGTACTTC. It codes for CASALTLGETQYF.

The chain links TRBV12-3 or TRBV12-4 to TRBJ1-2, with 9 positions matching TRBD1. The CDR3 is 13 residues long. Trimming removed 7 bases from V and 2 bases from J; junction bases left unmatched: 2. The CDR3 sequence: CASKDRGNYGYTF. In nucleotides, the CDR3 is TGTGCCAGCAAGGACAGGGGAAACTATGGCTACACCTTC.

This clone was seen a handful of times. The chain couples TRBV3-1 (or the pseudogene TRBV3-2) to TRBJ2-2; tentative D call: TRBD2 (5 bases). Germline CDR1 and CDR2: LGHDT and YNNKEL (reference sequence). This CDR3 region has 15 residues. Trimming pared 1 base from V and 5 bases from J, leaving 11 bases between. CDR3 protein: CASSQGRRLTGELFF. CDR3 coding DNA: TGTGCCAGCAGCCAAGGACGGAGGTTAACCGGGGAGCTGTTTTTT.

V is TRBV6-1 and J is TRBJ2-7; 8 bases are shared with TRBD1. CDR1 MNHNS and CDR2 SASEGT come from the germline V gene. Trimming removed 4 bases from V and 6 bases from J; junction bases left unmatched: 17. The CDR3 length is 17 residues. CDR3 DNA sequence: TGTGCCAGCAGTGCCAGGACAGGGTCCACCACTAGTACCGAGCAGTACTTC. Translating gives CASSARTGSTTSTEQYF.

CDR3 DNA: TGTGCCAGCAGACCACCGGGACTAGGCACAGATACGCAGTATTTT. It is translated as CASRPPGLGTDTQYF. The V and J genes are TRBV5-5 and TRBJ2-3; 8 bases are shared with TRBD2. CDR1 is SGHKS and CDR2 is YYEKEE in the germline V gene (reference sequence). With V trimmed by 5 bases and J by 1 base, 6 bases remained unmatched. The CDR3 is made up of 15 amino acids.

In DNA, the CDR3 is TGTGCCAGCAGCCCCTTATCTAGCGTTTCCACCGGGGAGCTGTTTTTT. The encoded protein is CASSPLSSVSTGELFF. The chain joins TRBV14 to TRBJ2-2; D is possibly TRBD2 (6 bases). CDR1 is SGHDN and CDR2 is FVKESK in the germline V gene. CDR3 size: 16 residues. Trimming cost V 4 bases and J 4 bases, with 16 bases left between them.

This clone was found a few times. V usage is TRBV4-1 and J usage is TRBJ1-2; 7 bases agree with TRBD1. Unmatched junction bases numbered 6, after V lost 3 bases and J lost 2 bases. Germline V gene data show CDR1 as MGHRA and CDR2 as YSYEKL. The CDR3 covers 15 residues. The CDR3 region has the DNA TGCGCCAGCAGCCACGACAGGGACGGGAACTATGGCTACACCTTC. It encodes CASSHDRDGNYGYTF.

The CDR3 DNA reads as TGCAGCGTTGAAGGCCGGGGGCAGGTTAAAGGAGGCAACTATGGCTACACCTTC. It specifies CSVEGRGQVKGGNYGYTF. V is TRBV29-1 and J is TRBJ1-2; perhaps TRBD1 as D (6 bases). Trimming removed 1 base at V and 2 bases at J, with 23 bases between. The CDR3 has 18 amino acids. The V gene's germline CDR1 is SQVTM and CDR2 ANQGSEA.

In its sample, this clone ranks as medium-sized. V and J are TRBV5-1 and TRBJ2-1, with 8 bases matching TRBD2. J lost 14 bases, V lost 1 base, and 14 bases had no gene match. Per germline, CDR1 SGHRS and CDR2 YFSETQ. The CDR3 consists of 15 residues. The CDR3 spells CASSLQLRGDQEEFF. The DNA for the CDR3 is TGCGCCAGCAGCTTGCAATTGCGGGGGGACCAAGAGGAGTTCTTC.

This clone was counted only a few times. This chain links TRBV5-1 with TRBJ1-1; possibly TRBD1 for D (5 bases). The ends were cut back, 2 bases at V and 0 bases at J, with 14 bases in the middle. Germline CDR1 is SGHRS and CDR2 is YFSETQ. This CDR3 region has 16 residues. The CDR3 bases are TGCGCCAGCAGCTTCAAAGGCTCGGACATGAACACTGAAGCTTTCTTT. It encodes CASSFKGSDMNTEAFF.

The V call is TRBV5-8, the J call TRBJ1-4; D is possibly TRBD1 (6 bases). Germline V gene data show CDR1 as SGHTS and CDR2 as YDEGEE. This CDR3 region has 15 residues. V was shortened by 0 bases and J by 6 bases, with 12 bases between the two germline ends. In DNA form, the CDR3 reads TGTGCCAGCAGCTTGGATTGGGGGGCGGATGAAAAACTGTTTTTT. This translates into CASSLDWGADEKLFF.

The V call is TRBV7-2, the J call TRBJ1-2; unclear D gene. V was clipped by 1 base and J by 4 bases, with 13 bases between them. Germline lookup yields CDR1 SGHTA and CDR2 FQGNSA. The CDR3 length is 15 residues. Here the CDR3 reads CASSLDGAAGYGYTF. The CDR3 DNA sequence: TGTGCCAGCAGCTTAGACGGAGCCGCAGGCTATGGCTACACCTTC.

The chain joins TRBV4-2 to TRBJ2-3; D remains unclear. The V end was cut by 0 bases, the J end by 2 bases, with 9 bases between. CDR3 size: 15 residues. The germline CDR1 and CDR2 sequences are LGHNA and YNFKEQ. In DNA, the CDR3 is TGTGCCAGCAGCCAAGAAGCTGATGACACAGATACGCAGTATTTT. Amino acid sequence: CASSQEADDTDTQYF.

The V and J genes are TRBV10-2 and TRBJ2-7; 11 bases agree with TRBD2. Germline V gene data show CDR1 as WSHSY and CDR2 as SAAADI. The CDR3 has 14 amino acids. V gave up 6 bases and J gave up 4 bases; unmatched junction bases: 5. This CDR3 is CASRVTSGRYEQYF. The CDR3 region has the DNA TGCGCCAGCAGAGTTACTAGCGGGAGATACGAGCAGTACTTC.

The chain uses TRBV2 and TRBJ2-7; possible D gene TRBD2, 6 bases. V was trimmed by 11 bases and J by 2 bases, leaving 19 bases between them. The CDR3 covers 14 residues. The germline gives CDR1 SNHLY, CDR2 FYNNEI. CDR3 amino acids: CAGQTLGGAYEQYF. The CDR3 DNA follows: TGTGCCGGCCAGACTTTGGGGGGTGCCTACGAGCAGTACTTC.

The gene calls are TRBV4-1 and TRBJ1-4; no definite D call. Germline V gene sequence: CDR1 MGHRA, CDR2 YSYEKL. The CDR3 is made up of 13 amino acids. Trimming removed 1 base from V and 7 bases from J, with 7 bases in between. The CDR3: CASSQGVTEKLFF. As DNA, the CDR3 is TGCGCCAGCAGCCAAGGTGTAACTGAAAAACTGTTTTTT.

The chain couples TRBV2 to TRBJ1-2; 7 bases line up with TRBD1. The CDR3 sequence is 14 residues long. With 6 bases clipped from V and 7 bases from J, the junction kept 11 bases outside the gene matches. From germline, CDR1 is SNHLY and CDR2 FYNNEI. CDR3: CASSETDRAGGYTF. CDR3 sequence (DNA): TGTGCCAGCAGCGAAACTGACAGGGCTGGTGGCTACACCTTC. Complete variable domain (other parts from reference TRBV2 and TRBJ1-2): EPEVTQTPSHQVTQMGQEVILRCVPISNHLYFYWYRQILGQKVEFLVSFYNNEISEKSEIFDDQFSVERPDGSNFTLKIRSTKLEDSAMYFCASSETDRAGGYTFGSGTRLTVV.

The gene calls are TRBV6-5 and TRBJ1-6; maybe TRBD1 (5 bases). Germline-derived CDR1 and CDR2 are MNHEY and SVGAGI. The CDR3 covers 14 residues. With 0 bases removed from V and 8 bases from J, the gap between germline ends came to 8 bases. CDR3: CASSYSPGHSPLHF. CDR3 coding DNA: TGTGCCAGCAGTTACTCCCCGGGGCATTCACCCCTCCACTTT.

This chain links TRBV4-1 with TRBJ2-7; 7 bases align to TRBD1. Germline loops: CDR1 MGHRA, CDR2 YSYEKL. Germline trimming cut 7 bases from V and 1 base from J; bases unmatched to any gene: 4. The CDR3 is 13 amino acids. CDR3 loop: CASTGQVSYEQYF. The DNA of the CDR3 is TGCGCCAGCACCGGACAGGTATCCTACGAGCAGTACTTC.

The rearrangement links TRBV4-2 to TRBJ2-3; D gene ambiguous. Germline V lookup: CDR1 LGHNA, CDR2 YNFKEQ. The V gene lost 4 bases and the J gene lost 4 bases, with 6 bases spanning the gap. The CDR3 has 12 residues. CDR3 sequence (DNA): TGTGCCAGCAGCCCAGTTCCAGATACGCAGTATTTT. Its translation is CASSPVPDTQYF.

This clone was seen a few times. The V and J genes are TRBV11-2 and TRBJ1-2; D call uncertain. V lost 1 base and J 8 bases, leaving 8 bases between the germline ends. The germline CDR1 and CDR2 sequences are SGHAT and FQNNGV. CDR3 size: 12 residues. The DNA of the CDR3 is TGTGCCAGCAGCTTAGCGCTAGGGGGCTACACCTTC. Translating gives CASSLALGGYTF.